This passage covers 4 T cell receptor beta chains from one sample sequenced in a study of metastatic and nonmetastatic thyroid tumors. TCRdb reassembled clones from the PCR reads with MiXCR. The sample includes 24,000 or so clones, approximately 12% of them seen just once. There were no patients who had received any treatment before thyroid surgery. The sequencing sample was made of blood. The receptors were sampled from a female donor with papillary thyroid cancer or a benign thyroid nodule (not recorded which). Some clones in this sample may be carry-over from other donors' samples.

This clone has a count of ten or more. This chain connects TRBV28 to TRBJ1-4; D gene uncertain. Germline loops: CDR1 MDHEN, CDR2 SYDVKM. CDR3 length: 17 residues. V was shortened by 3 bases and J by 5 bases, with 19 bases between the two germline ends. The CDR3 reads CASSFPDRHTGNEKLFF. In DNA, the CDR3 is TGTGCCAGCAGTTTTCCCGACCGACATACGGGAAATGAAAAACTGTTTTTT. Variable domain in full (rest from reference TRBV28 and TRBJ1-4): DVKVTQSSRYLVKRTGEKVFLECVQDMDHENMFWYRQDPGLGLRLIYFSYDVKMKEKGDIPEGYSVSREKKERFSLILESASTNQTSMYLCASSFPDRHTGNEKLFFGSGTQLSVL.

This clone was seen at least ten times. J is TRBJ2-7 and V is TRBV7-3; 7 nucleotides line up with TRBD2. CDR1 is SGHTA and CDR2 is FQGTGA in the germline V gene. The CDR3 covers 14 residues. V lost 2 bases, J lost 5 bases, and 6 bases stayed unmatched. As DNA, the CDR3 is TGTGCCAGCAGCTTATCAGGGCGGGAGAACGAGCAGTACTTC. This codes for CASSLSGRENEQYF.

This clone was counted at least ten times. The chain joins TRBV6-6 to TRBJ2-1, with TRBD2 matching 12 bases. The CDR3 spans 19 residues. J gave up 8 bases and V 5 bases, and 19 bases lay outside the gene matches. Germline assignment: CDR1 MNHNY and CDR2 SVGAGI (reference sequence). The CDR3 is CASSLGTGRLAGEGDEQFF. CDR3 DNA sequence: TGTGCCAGCAGTCTCGGTACCGGTCGACTAGCGGGAGAGGGCGATGAGCAGTTCTTC.

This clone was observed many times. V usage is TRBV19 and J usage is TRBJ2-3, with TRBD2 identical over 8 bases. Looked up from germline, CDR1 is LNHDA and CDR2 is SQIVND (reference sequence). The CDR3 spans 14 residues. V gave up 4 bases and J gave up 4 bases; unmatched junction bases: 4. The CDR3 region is CASSSGRFPDTQYF. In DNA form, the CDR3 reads TGTGCCAGTAGTAGCGGGAGGTTTCCAGATACGCAGTATTTT. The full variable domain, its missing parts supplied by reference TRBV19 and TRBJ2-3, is DGGITQSPKYLFRKEGQNVTLSCEQNLNHDAMYWYRQDPGQGLRLIYYSQIVNDFQKGDIAEGYSVSREKKESFPLTVTSAQKNPTAFYLCASSSGRFPDTQYFGPGTRLTVL.